The T cell receptor beta chain described here comes from a study of blood T cell repertoires in COVID-19. In the study overall: From the United States, Italy and Spain came samples of acute and convalescent COVID-19. T cells, B-cell-depleted T cells, or PBMCs provided the cDNA or gDNA that served as material.

The V and J ends lost 5 bases and 3 bases, in that order; junction bases with no gene match: 6. The CDR3 contains 14 residues. Germline V gene sequence: CDR1 LNHDA, CDR2 SQIVND (reference sequence). Repertoires were generated with immunoSEQ multiplex PCR, while TCRdb's copy carries only in-frame clones and drops some. The repertoire consists of about 46,000 clones, with approximately 88% occurring once and the leading ten covering 8%. Sequencing input: peripheral blood. The chain combines TRBV19 with TRBJ1-2; 7 bases line up with TRBD1. The receptor was isolated from a man between 50 and 59 years old with acute or convalescent COVID-19. In nucleotides, the CDR3 is TGTGCCAGTAGTCCACAGGGGCCCCACTATGGCTACACCTTC. Translating it yields CASSPQGPHYGYTF.